The T cell receptor (beta chain) described here comes from a study of human T cells and chemical hapten exposure. Germline values: CDR1 MNHEY, CDR2 SVGEGT. J lost 6 bases, V lost 2 bases, and 2 bases had no gene match. This CDR3 is 14 amino acids long. Sample time point: patch test 1, 2 weeks after DPC sensitization. Treatment defined: therapeutic diphenylcyclopropenone sensitization with weekly scalp DPC. Authors' data handling: A typical sample had 75,000 to 100,000 TCRs, with roughly 23,224 to 690,600 overall. Each CDR3 protein is one row after TCRdb ran MiXCR on the RACE reads. TCRdb's processing, not the authors', yielded these V and J calls. Of about 70,000 distinct CDR3 sequences listed, 9.8% are singletons.

This TCR came from a woman between 40 and 55 years old with alopecia areata. Some clones in this sample may be carry-over from other donors' samples. The rearrangement joins TRBV6-2 or TRBV6-3 to TRBJ2-1; 9 nucleotides match TRBD2. This material consisted of whole blood, taken in connection with sensitization to the hapten diphenylcyclopropenone (DPC). CDR3 in DNA: TGTGCCAGCAGTTACGGCGGGGGGGCCAATGAGCAGTTCTTC. Protein sequence: CASSYGGGANEQFF.